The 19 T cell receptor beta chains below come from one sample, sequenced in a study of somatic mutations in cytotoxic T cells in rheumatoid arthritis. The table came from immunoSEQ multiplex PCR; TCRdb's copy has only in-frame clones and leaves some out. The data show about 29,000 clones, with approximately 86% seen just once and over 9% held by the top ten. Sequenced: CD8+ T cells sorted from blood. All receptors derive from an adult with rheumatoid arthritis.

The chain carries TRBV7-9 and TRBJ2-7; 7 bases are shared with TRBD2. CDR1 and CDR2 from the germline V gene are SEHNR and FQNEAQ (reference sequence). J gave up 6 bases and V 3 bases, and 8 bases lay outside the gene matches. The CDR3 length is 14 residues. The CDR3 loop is CASSFPAGVVEQYF. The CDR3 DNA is TGTGCCAGCAGCTTTCCCGCGGGAGTAGTCGAGCAGTACTTC.

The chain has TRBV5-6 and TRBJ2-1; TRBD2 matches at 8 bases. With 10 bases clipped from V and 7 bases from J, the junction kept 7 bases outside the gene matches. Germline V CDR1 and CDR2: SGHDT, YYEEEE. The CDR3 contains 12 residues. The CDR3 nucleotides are TGTGCCTCCCTCGGGAGGGTAAATGAGCAGTTCTTC. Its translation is CASLGRVNEQFF.

CDR3 region: CASSPPFEGVGEQFF. Here the CDR3 DNA reads TGTGCCAGCAGCCCTCCCTTTGAGGGAGTTGGTGAGCAGTTCTTC. The V gene is TRBV7-9, the J gene TRBJ2-1; D is possibly TRBD2 (5 bases). The V gene lost 5 bases and the J gene lost 9 bases, with 20 bases spanning the gap. Germline assignment: CDR1 SEHNR and CDR2 FQNEAQ (reference sequence). This CDR3 contains 15 residues.

CDR3 coding DNA: TGCGCCAGCAGTGAATACAGGGATTATAGCAATCAGCCCCAGCATTTT. It translates to CASSEYRDYSNQPQHF. V gene TRBV10-2 combines with J gene TRBJ1-5; maybe TRBD1 (6 bases). Germline assignment: CDR1 WSHSY and CDR2 SAAADI. CDR3 length equals 16 residues. The ends were cut back, 3 bases at V and 0 bases at J, with 12 bases in the middle.

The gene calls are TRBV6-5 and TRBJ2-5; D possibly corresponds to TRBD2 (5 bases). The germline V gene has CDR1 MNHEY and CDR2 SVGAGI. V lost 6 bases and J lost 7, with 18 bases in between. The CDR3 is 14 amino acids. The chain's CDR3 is CASSQKLDYVTQYF. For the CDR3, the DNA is TGTGCCAGCAGCCAAAAACTAGATTATGTGACCCAGTACTTC.

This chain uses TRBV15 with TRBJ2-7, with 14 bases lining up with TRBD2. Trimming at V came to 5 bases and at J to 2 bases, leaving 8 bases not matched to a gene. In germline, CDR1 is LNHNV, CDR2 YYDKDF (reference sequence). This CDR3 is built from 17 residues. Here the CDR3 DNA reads TGTGCCACCAGCGTTGGACTAGCGGGGGGCCGGCCCTACGAGCAGTACTTC. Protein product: CATSVGLAGGRPYEQYF.

CDR3 sequence (DNA): TGTGCCAGCAGTCTTACAGGGGGCCTCTATGGCTACACCTTC. Translated, it gives CASSLTGGLYGYTF. The chain uses TRBV27 and TRBJ1-2; 9 bases fit TRBD1. This CDR3 is built from 14 residues. Per the germline V gene, CDR1 is MNHEY and CDR2 is SMNVEV (reference sequence). Germline trimming cut 5 bases from V and 4 bases from J; bases unmatched to any gene: 5.

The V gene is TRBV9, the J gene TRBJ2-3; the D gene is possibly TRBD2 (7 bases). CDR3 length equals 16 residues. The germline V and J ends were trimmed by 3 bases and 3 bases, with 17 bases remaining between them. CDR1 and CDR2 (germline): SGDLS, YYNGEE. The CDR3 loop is CASSAGRAGATDTQYF. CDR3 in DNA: TGTGCCAGCAGCGCCGGACGTGCGGGGGCGACAGATACGCAGTATTTT. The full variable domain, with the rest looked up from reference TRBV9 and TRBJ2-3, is DSGVTQTPKHLITATGQRVTLRCSPRSGDLSVYWYQQSLDQGLQFLIQYYNGEERAKGNILERFSAQQFPDLHSELNLSSLELGDSALYFCASSAGRAGATDTQYFGPGTRLTVL.

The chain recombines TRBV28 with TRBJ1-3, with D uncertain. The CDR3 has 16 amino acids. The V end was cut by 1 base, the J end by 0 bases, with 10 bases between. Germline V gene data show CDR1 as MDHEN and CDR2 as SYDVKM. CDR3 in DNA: TGTGCCAGCAGTTTATCCGGCAGGAGCTCTGGAAACACCATATATTTT. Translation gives CASSLSGRSSGNTIYF.

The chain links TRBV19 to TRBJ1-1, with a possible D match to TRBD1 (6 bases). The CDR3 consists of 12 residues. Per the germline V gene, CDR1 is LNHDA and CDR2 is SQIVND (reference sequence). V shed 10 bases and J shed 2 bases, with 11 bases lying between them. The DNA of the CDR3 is TGTGCCACCAGGACAGAAAACACTGAAGCTTTCTTT. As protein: CATRTENTEAFF.

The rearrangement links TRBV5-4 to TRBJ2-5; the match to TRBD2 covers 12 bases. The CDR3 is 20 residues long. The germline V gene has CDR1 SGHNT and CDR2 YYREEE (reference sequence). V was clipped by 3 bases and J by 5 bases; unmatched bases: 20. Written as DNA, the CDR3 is TGTGCCAGCAGCTCCGCTTATGGCCTAGCGGGGGGGCGGAATAGCGAGACCCAGTACTTC. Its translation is CASSSAYGLAGGRNSETQYF.

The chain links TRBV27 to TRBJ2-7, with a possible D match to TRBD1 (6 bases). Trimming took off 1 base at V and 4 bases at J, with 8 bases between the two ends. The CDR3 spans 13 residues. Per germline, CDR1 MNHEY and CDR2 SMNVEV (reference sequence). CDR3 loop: CASSLFRGYEQYF. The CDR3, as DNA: TGTGCCAGCAGTTTATTTAGGGGGTACGAGCAGTACTTC.

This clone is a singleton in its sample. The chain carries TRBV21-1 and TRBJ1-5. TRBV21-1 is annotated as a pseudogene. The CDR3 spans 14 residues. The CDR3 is CASGRPSVRQPQHF. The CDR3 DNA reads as TGTGCCAGCGGGCGGCCTAGTGTTCGTCAGCCCCAGCATTTT.

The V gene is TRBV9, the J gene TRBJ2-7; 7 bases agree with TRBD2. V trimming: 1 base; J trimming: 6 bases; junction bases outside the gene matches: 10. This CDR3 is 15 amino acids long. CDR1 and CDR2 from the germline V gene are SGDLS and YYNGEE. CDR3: CASSVTGGRVSEQYF. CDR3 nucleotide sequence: TGTGCCAGCAGCGTAACAGGCGGGAGAGTGAGCGAGCAGTACTTC.

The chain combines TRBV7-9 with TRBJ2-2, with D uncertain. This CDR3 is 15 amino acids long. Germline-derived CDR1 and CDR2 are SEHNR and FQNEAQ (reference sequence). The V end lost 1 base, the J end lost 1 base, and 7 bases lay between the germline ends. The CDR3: CASSLVARNTGELFF. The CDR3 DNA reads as TGTGCCAGCAGCTTAGTGGCCAGGAACACCGGGGAGCTGTTTTTT.

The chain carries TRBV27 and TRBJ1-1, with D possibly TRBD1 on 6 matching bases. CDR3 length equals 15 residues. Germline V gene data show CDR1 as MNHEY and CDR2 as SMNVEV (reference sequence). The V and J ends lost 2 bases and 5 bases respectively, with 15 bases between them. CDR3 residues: CASSLVTGYRTEAFF. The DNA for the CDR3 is TGTGCCAGCAGTTTAGTCACAGGGTATAGGACTGAAGCTTTCTTT.

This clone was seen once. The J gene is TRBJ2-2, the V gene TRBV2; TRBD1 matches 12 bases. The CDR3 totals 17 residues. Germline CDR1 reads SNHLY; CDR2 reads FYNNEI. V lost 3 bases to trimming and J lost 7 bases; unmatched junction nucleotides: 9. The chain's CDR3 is CASSDPMGQGASGELFF. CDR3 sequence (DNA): TGTGCCAGCAGTGACCCCATGGGACAGGGGGCAAGCGGGGAGCTGTTTTTT.

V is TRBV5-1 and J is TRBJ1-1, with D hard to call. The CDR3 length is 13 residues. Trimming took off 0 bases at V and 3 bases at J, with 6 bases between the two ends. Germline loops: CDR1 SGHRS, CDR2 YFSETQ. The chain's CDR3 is CASSLAGDTEAFF. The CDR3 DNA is TGCGCCAGCAGCTTGGCGGGAGACACTGAAGCTTTCTTT.

The DNA of the CDR3 is TGTGCCAGCTCACCGCCGCCCGGGGAAAGAGGTGAAAAACTGTTTTTT. It is translated as CASSPPPGERGEKLFF. The genes are TRBV18 and TRBJ1-4, with D unresolved. V was pared by 3 bases and J by 7 bases, with 18 bases between. CDR1 is KGHSH and CDR2 is LQKENI in the germline V gene. This CDR3 region has 16 residues.